A single sample is the source of the 16 T cell receptor beta chains below, sequenced in a study of monozygotic twins with inflammatory bowel disease. TCRdb reworked the 5' RACE reads into one entry per CDR3 protein, no DNA. The sample totals 150,000 to 200,000 distinct CDR3 sequences. The material sequenced was blood. All receptors derive from a human donor with ulcerative colitis or Crohn's disease, or a healthy co-twin of an affected twin (not recorded which).

The gene calls are TRBV20-1 and TRBJ1-1; the D call from TCRdb, TRBD1, cannot be confirmed without DNA. CDR3 size: 14 residues. In germline, CDR1 is DFQATT, CDR2 SNEGSKA (reference sequence). CDR3 sequence reads: CSAAQGQGDTEAFF.

J is TRBJ2-2 and V is TRBV9. The length of the CDR3 is 15 residues. Germline V lookup: CDR1 SGDLS, CDR2 YYNGEE. The CDR3 sequence: CASSIVPHLGGELFF.

The genes are TRBV24-1 and TRBJ1-3; TCRdb returns TRBD1, unconfirmable since there is no DNA. The CDR3 has 15 amino acids. The V gene's germline CDR1 is KGHDR and CDR2 SFDVKD. CDR3 sequence reads: CATSEGTDSGNTIYF.

The J gene is TRBJ1-6, the V gene TRBV6-2 or TRBV6-3; TCRdb reports TRBD1, a call that lacks DNA to check it against. The CDR3 contains 21 residues. Germline CDR1 MNHEY, CDR2 SVGEGT. The CDR3 sequence: CASSRRVLLFGGKSYNSPLHF.

The chain is built from TRBV27 and TRBJ2-7. CDR3 length: 16 residues. Germline lookup yields CDR1 MNHEY and CDR2 SMNVEV (reference sequence). CDR3: CASSPRLDTRSYEQYF.

The V and J genes are TRBV7-2 and TRBJ2-3; TCRdb returns TRBD2, unconfirmable since there is no DNA. The length of the CDR3 is 14 residues. Per the germline V gene, CDR1 is SGHTA and CDR2 is FQGNSA. CDR3 protein: CASSLYLAGGRRYF.

The chain is built from TRBV6-1 and TRBJ2-2; TCRdb names TRBD1, which stays unverified in the absence of DNA. This CDR3 comprises 16 residues. CDR1 is MNHNS, CDR2 SASEGT, per germline. The CDR3 loop reads CASRNIQGVNTGELFF.

V gene TRBV7-2 combines with J gene TRBJ1-5. The CDR3 extends over 13 amino acids. CDR1 and CDR2 (germline): SGHTA, FQGNSA. The CDR3 sequence: CASAVGGDQPQHF.

The rearrangement links TRBV7-2 to TRBJ2-2; TCRdb's D call of TRBD1 is untestable without DNA. The CDR3 spans 15 residues. Germline V gives CDR1 SGHTA, CDR2 FQGNSA. CDR3 sequence reads: CASSLDREVGGELFF.

The rearrangement uses TRBV7-8 and TRBJ2-7; with no DNA, the TCRdb D assignment of TRBD1 cannot be verified. The germline gives CDR1 SGHVS, CDR2 FQNEAQ. This CDR3 region has 14 residues. CDR3 residues: CASSPGGTGYEQYF.

The V call is TRBV28, the J call TRBJ2-6; TCRdb proposes TRBD2, but this gene call is untestable without DNA. The CDR3 is 16 amino acids. The germline V gene has CDR1 MDHEN and CDR2 SYDVKM. CDR3 amino acids: CASSLLGGSGANVLTF.

The CDR3 spells CASSSRAGGSYNEQFF. The chain links TRBV12-3 or TRBV12-4 to TRBJ2-1; no DNA is available, so the TRBD2 call from TCRdb remains unchecked. The CDR3 length is 16 residues.

The chain is built from TRBV7-3 and TRBJ2-3; TCRdb proposes TRBD2, but this gene call is untestable without DNA. CDR3 length: 15 amino acids. The germline CDR1 and CDR2 sequences are SGHTA and FQGTGA. The CDR3 here is CASSVRGGRPDTQYF.

The rearrangement uses TRBV10-3 and TRBJ1-1. The V gene's germline CDR1 is ENHRY and CDR2 SYGVKD. The CDR3 sequence is 13 residues long. The CDR3 sequence is CAIRSGSVTEAFF.

The rearrangement joins TRBV19 to TRBJ1-1. The CDR3 consists of 14 residues. Germline V gene lookup returns CDR1 LNHDA and CDR2 SQIVND (reference sequence). The CDR3: CASSILTGNTEAFF.

This chain links TRBV9 with TRBJ1-5; TCRdb returns TRBD1, unconfirmable since there is no DNA. Germline V gene sequence: CDR1 SGDLS, CDR2 YYNGEE. The CDR3 totals 15 residues. CDR3 residues: CASSPRSGSNQPQHF.